The 18 T cell receptor beta chains presented below share a single source sample, sequenced in a study of Ad26.COV2.S vaccination and SARS-CoV-2 variants. Treatment defined: 15 to 20 received Ad26.COV2.S at low or high dose, single or two shots; about 5 received placebo; per-sample allocation not given. The samples date from day 63 after the first vaccine or placebo injection. Repertoires were generated with immunoSEQ multiplex PCR, while TCRdb's copy carries only in-frame clones and drops some. The repertoire holds about 400,000 clones, with 75% to 90% as singletons. The starting material was peripheral blood, obtained in a trial of Ad26.COV2.S vaccine versus placebo. These receptors all stem from a person aged 18-65 years who received the Ad26.COV2.S COVID-19 vaccine or a placebo.

The CDR3 protein is CASSALAGGPDTQYF. The CDR3, as DNA: TGTGCCAGCAGCGCACTAGCGGGAGGGCCAGATACGCAGTATTTT. The V gene is TRBV6-4, the J gene TRBJ2-3, with 13 bases lining up with TRBD2. CDR1 and CDR2 (germline): MRHNA, SNTAGT. Trimming cost V 6 bases and J 4 bases; bases outside gene matches: 4. This CDR3 is built from 15 residues.

The rearrangement joins TRBV29-1 to TRBJ1-3; TRBD1 matches 9 bases. Germline-derived CDR1 and CDR2 are SQVTM and ANQGSEA. This CDR3 is 13 amino acids long. V was clipped by 7 bases and J by 2 bases; unmatched bases: 3. The CDR3 region is CSAGQGTGNTIYF. The CDR3 DNA sequence: TGCAGCGCTGGACAGGGGACTGGAAACACCATATATTTT.

The J gene is TRBJ2-5, the V gene TRBV11-3, with TRBD1 matching 7 bases. The V and J ends lost 4 bases and 3 bases, in that order; junction bases with no gene match: 8. The germline CDR1 and CDR2 sequences are SGHNT and YENEEA. The CDR3 is 15 amino acids. CDR3 in amino acids: CASSSPWDREETQYF. The CDR3 coding sequence is TGTGCCAGCAGCTCACCATGGGACAGAGAAGAGACCCAGTACTTC.

The chain uses TRBV7-9 and TRBJ2-7, with unresolved D. The V gene lost 3 bases and the J gene lost 6 bases, with 12 bases spanning the gap. There are 13 residues in the CDR3. Germline assignment: CDR1 SEHNR and CDR2 FQNEAQ (reference sequence). This CDR3 is CASSFQDFSEQYF. CDR3 in DNA: TGTGCCAGCAGCTTTCAGGATTTCAGCGAGCAGTACTTC.

V usage is TRBV28 and J usage is TRBJ2-3; D is perhaps TRBD1 (5 bases). The CDR3 extends over 13 amino acids. Trimming took off 7 bases at V and 3 bases at J, with 11 bases between the two ends. Germline V gene data show CDR1 as MDHEN and CDR2 as SYDVKM. The CDR3 nucleotides read TGTGCCAGCAACCCAGGGTTGACAGATACGCAGTATTTT. This sequence encodes CASNPGLTDTQYF.

The rearrangement links TRBV7-9 to TRBJ2-1; possible D gene TRBD2, 5 bases. CDR3 size: 15 residues. In germline, CDR1 is SEHNR, CDR2 FQNEAQ (reference sequence). V was pared by 1 base and J by 3 bases, with 10 bases between. CDR3 protein: CASSLGTGIYNEQFF. In nucleotides, the CDR3 is TGTGCCAGCAGCTTAGGGACTGGCATCTACAATGAGCAGTTCTTC.

The V and J genes are TRBV29-1 and TRBJ1-2; possible D gene TRBD1, 5 bases. Trimming left V 6 bases short and J 1 base short, with 18 bases between. The CDR3 runs to 15 residues. Germline values: CDR1 SQVTM, CDR2 ANQGSEA. CDR3 bases: TGCAGCGTCCCCCAGGGTACAGCTATTAACTATGGCTACACCTTC. This gives the protein CSVPQGTAINYGYTF.

This clone was detected once. At the DNA level, this CDR3 is encoded by other sequences in the same sample as well. Here the CDR3 DNA reads TGTGCCAGCAGCGTAGGCAGGGGGAGCGATACGCAGTATTTT. Its translation is CASSVGRGSDTQYF. The V call is TRBV9, the J call TRBJ2-3; the match to TRBD1 covers 7 bases. Germline V CDR1 and CDR2: SGDLS, YYNGEE. V was clipped by 0 bases and J by 6 bases; unmatched bases: 4. The CDR3 is 14 amino acids.

This clone has only a few counts. The CDR3 sequence: CASSPGGDEPQHF. CDR3 sequence (DNA): TGTGCCAGCTCACCAGGGGGTGATGAGCCCCAGCATTTT. V gene TRBV18 combines with J gene TRBJ1-5; D is possibly TRBD1 (5 bases). The V end lost 2 bases, the J end lost 8 bases, and 10 bases lay between the germline ends. This CDR3 comprises 13 residues. CDR1 is KGHSH, CDR2 LQKENI, per germline.

This clone was recorded a few times. The J gene is TRBJ1-1, the V gene TRBV9, with D uncertain. The CDR3 contains 14 residues. V lost 3 bases and J 5 bases, leaving 14 bases between the germline ends. Germline V gene sequence: CDR1 SGDLS, CDR2 YYNGEE. The CDR3 protein is CASSDSGAGTEAFF. The DNA of the CDR3 is TGTGCCAGCAGCGACAGTGGCGCCGGGACTGAAGCTTTCTTT.

The chain employs TRBV5-1 and TRBJ2-3; the D is unclear. V was clipped by 3 bases and J by 1 base, with 9 bases between them. Germline V gene sequence: CDR1 SGHRS, CDR2 YFSETQ. The CDR3 consists of 14 residues. The CDR3 DNA is TGCGCCAGCAGCTGGCCCCAGGGCACAGATACGCAGTATTTT. As protein: CASSWPQGTDTQYF.

This sequence joins TRBV28 and TRBJ2-1; D is uncertain. The CDR3 has 13 amino acids. Per the germline V gene, CDR1 is MDHEN and CDR2 is SYDVKM. Trimming removed 10 bases from V and 6 bases from J, with 16 bases in between. The CDR3 loop is CATTLRIGNEQFF. CDR3 coding DNA: TGTGCCACCACTCTGAGGATCGGCAATGAGCAGTTCTTC.

The V call is TRBV30, the J call TRBJ2-1; no firm D call. Germline V CDR1 and CDR2: GTSNPN, SVGIG (reference sequence). The CDR3 is made up of 13 amino acids. V shed 2 bases and J shed 0 bases, with 5 bases lying between them. The CDR3 loop reads CAWSPSSYNEQFF. Written as DNA, the CDR3 is TGTGCCTGGAGTCCGAGCTCCTACAATGAGCAGTTCTTC.

The V and J genes are TRBV6-4 and TRBJ2-3; 8 nucleotides align to TRBD2. With V trimmed by 2 bases and J by 2 bases, 6 bases remained unmatched. The CDR3 length is 16 residues. Germline assignment: CDR1 MRHNA and CDR2 SNTAGT. CDR3 sequence reads: CASSDGIAGHTDTQYF. The CDR3 DNA sequence: TGTGCCAGCAGTGACGGTATAGCGGGGCACACAGATACGCAGTATTTT.

The chain uses TRBV27 and TRBJ2-1, with 7 nucleotides matching TRBD2. The ends lost 2 bases at V and 1 base at J; junction bases unmatched: 5. Looked up from germline, CDR1 is MNHEY and CDR2 is SMNVEV (reference sequence). The CDR3 totals 16 residues. The CDR3 spells CASSLDSGGSYNEQFF. In nucleotides, the CDR3 is TGTGCCAGCAGTTTAGACTCGGGAGGTTCCTACAATGAGCAGTTCTTC.

This chain joins TRBV11-3 and TRBJ2-7; 12 bases align to TRBD2. The CDR3 runs 15 residues. J lost 6 bases, V lost 1 base, and 4 bases had no gene match. Germline V lookup: CDR1 SGHNT, CDR2 YENEEA. CDR3 in DNA: TGTGCCAGCAGCTTAGTCCCGACTAGCGGGAGCGAGCAGTACTTC. Amino acid sequence: CASSLVPTSGSEQYF.

Points on this clone: The sample holds other DNA sequences that translate to the same CDR3. The genes are TRBV5-4 and TRBJ1-4; D uncertain. Germline values: CDR1 SGHNT, CDR2 YYREEE (reference sequence). Trimming shortened V by 0 bases and J by 6 bases, and 12 bases separated the two germline ends. This CDR3 contains 15 residues. For the CDR3, the DNA is TGTGCCAGCAGCTTGGCGGGCTTAGGACATGAAAAACTGTTTTTT. It yields the protein CASSLAGLGHEKLFF.

The CDR3 DNA is TGTGCCTGGAGTAGGCCGGGACAGGGGGCTCGGGAGCAGTACTTC. Translating it yields CAWSRPGQGAREQYF. The chain recombines TRBV30 with TRBJ2-7, with 12 bases aligning to TRBD1. Germline values: CDR1 GTSNPN, CDR2 SVGIG (reference sequence). The CDR3 has 15 amino acids. J gave up 7 bases and V 2 bases, and 9 bases lay outside the gene matches.